The clone carrying this T cell receptor (beta chain) was seen a few times. What it binds is not known. The authors incorporated unique molecular identifiers into the TCR beta cDNA libraries. Each batch of about 0.85 to 10 million T cells produced roughly 0.5 million cDNA molecules. TCRdb fed the PCR reads into MiXCR, producing one record per CDR3 protein. The sample includes 750,000 to 950,000 distinct CDR3 sequences, approximately 57% seen only once; the top ten take approximately 4.5%. These data belong to a study of post-analysis software for immune sequencing data. Looked up from germline, CDR1 is DFQATT and CDR2 is SNEGSKA (reference sequence). The CDR3 is 14 residues long. With 2 bases clipped from V and 8 bases from J, the junction kept 6 bases outside the gene matches. The study, taken as a whole, reports: When patients were compared with controls, about 5 TRBV segments were more frequent, TRBV5-6, TRBV5-1 and TRBV20-1 among them. Significantly lower normalized Chao1 diversity was found in patients with multiple sclerosis relative to controls. The F measure placed samples prepared in the same batch into strongly shared clusters.

This chain uses TRBV20-1 with TRBJ2-1, with 10 bases fitting TRBD2. The receptor comes from a girl aged 5 to 17 with multiple sclerosis. Sequencing input: blood. The CDR3 sequence: CSARYPSGGDEQFF. The CDR3 nucleotides are TGCAGTGCTAGATACCCTAGCGGGGGTGATGAGCAGTTCTTC.